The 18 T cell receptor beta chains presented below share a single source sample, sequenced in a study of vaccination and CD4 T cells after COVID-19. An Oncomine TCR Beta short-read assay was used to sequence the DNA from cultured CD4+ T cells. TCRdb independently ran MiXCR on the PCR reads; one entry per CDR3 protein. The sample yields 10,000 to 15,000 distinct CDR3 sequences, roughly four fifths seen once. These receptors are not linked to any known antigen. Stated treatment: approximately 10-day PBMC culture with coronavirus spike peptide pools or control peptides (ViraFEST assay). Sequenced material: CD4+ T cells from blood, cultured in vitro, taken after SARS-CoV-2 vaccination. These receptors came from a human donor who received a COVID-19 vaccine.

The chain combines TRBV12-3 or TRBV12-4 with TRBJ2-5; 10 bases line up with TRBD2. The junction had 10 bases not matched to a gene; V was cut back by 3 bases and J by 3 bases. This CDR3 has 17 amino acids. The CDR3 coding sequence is TGTGCCAGCAGTTTTTGGCTAGCGGGGGTATTAAAAGAGACCCAGTACTTC. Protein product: CASSFWLAGVLKETQYF.

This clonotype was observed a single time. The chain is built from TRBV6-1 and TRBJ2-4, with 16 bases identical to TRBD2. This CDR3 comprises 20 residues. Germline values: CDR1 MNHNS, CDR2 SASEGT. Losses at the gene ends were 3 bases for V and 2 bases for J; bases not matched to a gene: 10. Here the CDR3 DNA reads TGTGCCAGCAGTGAGAGCGGGACTAGCGGGGGGGCCGGGTCCAAAAACATTCAGTACTTC. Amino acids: CASSESGTSGGAGSKNIQYF.

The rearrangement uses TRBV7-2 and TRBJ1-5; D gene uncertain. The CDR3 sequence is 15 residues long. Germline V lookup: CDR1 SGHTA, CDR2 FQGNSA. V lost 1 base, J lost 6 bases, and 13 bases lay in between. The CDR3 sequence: CASSLGGELSQPQHF. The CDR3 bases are TGTGCCAGCAGCTTAGGGGGTGAGTTGAGTCAGCCCCAGCATTTT.

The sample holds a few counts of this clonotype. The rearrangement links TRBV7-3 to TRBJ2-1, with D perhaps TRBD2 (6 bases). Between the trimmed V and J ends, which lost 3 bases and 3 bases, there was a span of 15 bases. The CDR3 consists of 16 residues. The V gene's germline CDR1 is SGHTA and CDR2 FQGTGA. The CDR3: CASSFSGGADYNEQFF. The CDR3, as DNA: TGTGCCAGCAGCTTTTCAGGCGGGGCGGACTACAATGAGCAGTTCTTC. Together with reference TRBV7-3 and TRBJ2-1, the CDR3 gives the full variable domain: GAGVSQTPSNKVTEKGKYVELRCDPISGHTALYWYRQSLGQGPEFLIYFQGTGAADDSGLPNDRFFAVRPEGSVSTLKIQRTERGDSAVYLCASSFSGGADYNEQFFGPGTRLTVL.

Here the CDR3 reads CASSRNQNTETQYF. The CDR3 DNA follows: TGTGCCAGCAGCAGGAATCAAAACACAGAGACCCAGTACTTC. The chain combines TRBV6-2 or TRBV6-3 with TRBJ2-5; D is unclear. The V gene's germline CDR1 is MNHEY and CDR2 SVGEGT. V lost 6 bases and J lost 4, with 15 bases in between. The CDR3 sequence is 14 residues long.

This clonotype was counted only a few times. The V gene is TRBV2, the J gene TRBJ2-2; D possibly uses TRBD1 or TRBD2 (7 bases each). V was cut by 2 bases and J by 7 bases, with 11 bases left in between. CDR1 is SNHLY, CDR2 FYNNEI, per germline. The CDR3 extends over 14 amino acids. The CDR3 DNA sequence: TGTGCCAGCAGTGAATTCAGGGGGGGCGGGGAGCTGTTTTTT. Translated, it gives CASSEFRGGGELFF. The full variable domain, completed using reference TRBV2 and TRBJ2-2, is EPEVTQTPSHQVTQMGQEVILRCVPISNHLYFYWYRQILGQKVEFLVSFYNNEISEKSEIFDDQFSVERPDGSNFTLKIRSTKLEDSAMYFCASSEFRGGGELFFGEGSRLTVL.

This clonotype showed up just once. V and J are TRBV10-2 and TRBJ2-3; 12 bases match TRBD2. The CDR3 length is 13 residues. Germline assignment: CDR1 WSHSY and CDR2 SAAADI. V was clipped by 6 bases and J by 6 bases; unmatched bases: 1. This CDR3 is CASRTSGGDTQYF. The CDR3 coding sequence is TGCGCCAGCAGAACTAGCGGGGGGGATACGCAGTATTTT.

The CDR3 loop reads CSVDRGREQYF. CDR3 nucleotide sequence: TGCAGTGTGGATCGTGGTCGCGAGCAGTACTTC. The chain combines TRBV20-1 with TRBJ2-7; no reliable D call. CDR3 length: 11 residues. Germline lookup yields CDR1 DFQATT and CDR2 SNEGSKA (reference sequence). The ends were cut back, 7 bases at V and 6 bases at J, with 13 bases in the middle.

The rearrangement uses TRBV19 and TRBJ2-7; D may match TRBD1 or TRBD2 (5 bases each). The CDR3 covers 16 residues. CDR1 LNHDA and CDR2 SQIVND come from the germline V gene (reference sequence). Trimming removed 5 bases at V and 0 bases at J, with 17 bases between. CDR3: CASSSKYRDLSYEQYF. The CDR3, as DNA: TGTGCCAGTAGTTCGAAGTACCGGGACCTCTCCTACGAGCAGTACTTC.

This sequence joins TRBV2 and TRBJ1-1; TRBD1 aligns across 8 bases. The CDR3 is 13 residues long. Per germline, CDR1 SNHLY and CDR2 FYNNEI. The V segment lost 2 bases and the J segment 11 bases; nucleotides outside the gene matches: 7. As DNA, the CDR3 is TGTGCCAGCAGTGAAAGCAGGGGGCTCACGGCTTTCTTT. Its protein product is CASSESRGLTAFF. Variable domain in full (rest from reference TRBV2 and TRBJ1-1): EPEVTQTPSHQVTQMGQEVILRCVPISNHLYFYWYRQILGQKVEFLVSFYNNEISEKSEIFDDQFSVERPDGSNFTLKIRSTKLEDSAMYFCASSESRGLTAFFGQGTRLTVV.

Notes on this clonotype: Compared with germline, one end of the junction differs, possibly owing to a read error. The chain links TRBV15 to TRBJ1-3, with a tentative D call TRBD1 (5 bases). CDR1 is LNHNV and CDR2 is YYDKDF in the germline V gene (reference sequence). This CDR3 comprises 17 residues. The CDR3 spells CATSRNLGRNSGNTIYF. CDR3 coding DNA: TGTGCCACCAGCAGAAATTTGGGACGGAACTCTGGGAACACCATATATTTT.

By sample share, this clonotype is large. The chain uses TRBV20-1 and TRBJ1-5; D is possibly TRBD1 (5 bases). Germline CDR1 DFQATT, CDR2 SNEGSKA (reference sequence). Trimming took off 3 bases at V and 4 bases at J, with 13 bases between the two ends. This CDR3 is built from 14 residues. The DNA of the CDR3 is TGCAGTGCTAGCCCTGGGGCCCTTAATCAGCCCCAGCATTTT. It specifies CSASPGALNQPQHF.

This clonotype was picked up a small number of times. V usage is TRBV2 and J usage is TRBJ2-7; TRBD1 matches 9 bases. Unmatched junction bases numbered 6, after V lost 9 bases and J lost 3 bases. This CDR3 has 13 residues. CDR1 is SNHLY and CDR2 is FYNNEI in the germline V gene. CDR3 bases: TGTGCCAGTTCTCCGGACAGGGGCTACGAGCAGTACTTC. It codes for CASSPDRGYEQYF.

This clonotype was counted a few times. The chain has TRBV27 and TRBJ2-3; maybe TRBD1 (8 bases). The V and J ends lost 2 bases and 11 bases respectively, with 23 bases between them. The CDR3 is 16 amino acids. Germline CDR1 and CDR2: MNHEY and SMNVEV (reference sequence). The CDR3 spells CASSLGYRGTTLEQYF. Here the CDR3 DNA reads TGTGCCAGCAGTTTAGGGTACAGGGGGACTACCCTAGAGCAGTATTTT.

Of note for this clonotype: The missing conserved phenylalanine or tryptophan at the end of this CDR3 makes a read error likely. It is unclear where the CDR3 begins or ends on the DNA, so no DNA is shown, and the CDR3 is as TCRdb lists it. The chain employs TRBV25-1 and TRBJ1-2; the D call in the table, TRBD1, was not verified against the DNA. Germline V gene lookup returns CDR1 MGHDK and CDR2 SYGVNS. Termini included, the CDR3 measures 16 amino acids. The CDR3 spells CASFPREQGYWLWLHL.

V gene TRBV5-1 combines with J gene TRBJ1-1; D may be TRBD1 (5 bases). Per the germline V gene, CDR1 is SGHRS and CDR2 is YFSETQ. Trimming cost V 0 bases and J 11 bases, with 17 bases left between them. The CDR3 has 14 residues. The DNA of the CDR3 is TGCGCCAGCAGCTTGGAGTGGTTCCCGGAGGGGGCTTTCTTT. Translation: CASSLEWFPEGAFF.

CDR3 DNA sequence: TGTGCCAGCGGCCGCACCGGGTATCGGAGCTCCTATAATTCACCCCTCCACTTT. Its protein is CASGRTGYRSSYNSPLHF. This chain links TRBV12-3 or TRBV12-4 with TRBJ1-6; the D is unclear. Trimming removed 8 bases from V and 0 bases from J, with 20 bases in between. This CDR3 comprises 18 residues.

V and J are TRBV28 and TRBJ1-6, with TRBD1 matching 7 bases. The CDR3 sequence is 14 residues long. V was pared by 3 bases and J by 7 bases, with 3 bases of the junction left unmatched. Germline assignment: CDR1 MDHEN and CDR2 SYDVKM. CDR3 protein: CASSLGQRNSPLHF. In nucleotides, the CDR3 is TGTGCCAGCAGTTTGGGACAGAGAAATTCACCCCTCCACTTT. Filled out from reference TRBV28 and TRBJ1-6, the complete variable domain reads DVKVTQSSRYLVKRTGEKVFLECVQDMDHENMFWYRQDPGLGLRLIYFSYDVKMKEKGDIPEGYSVSREKKERFSLILESASTNQTSMYLCASSLGQRNSPLHFGNGTRLTVT.